This T cell receptor (beta chain) was identified during a study of T cells in Graves' hyperthyroidism and ophthalmopathy. Each 10 ml fresh peripheral blood draw supplied the PBMCs. This clonotype was seen repeatedly, ten times or more. Amplified TCR beta CDR3 regions derived from RNA transcripts. TCR CDR3 underwent first-round RT-PCR with the HTBI primer set. Each CDR3 protein is one row after TCRdb ran MiXCR on the multiplex PCR reads. This sample yields about 290,000 distinct CDR3 sequences, of which about 14% are seen a single time; 7.5% to 8% belongs to the top ten. Trimming cost V 4 bases and J 4 bases, with 14 bases left between them. The CDR3 spans 15 residues. Germline values: CDR1 SGHTA, CDR2 FQGNSA.

This chain links TRBV7-2 with TRBJ2-1, with D perhaps TRBD2 (6 bases). This receptor was taken from a woman aged 30 to 39 with Graves' hyperthyroidism that later progressed to Graves' ophthalmopathy. The sample was blood. The CDR3 DNA reads TGTGCCAGCAGCTACACCGGCGGGGATTACAATGAGCAGTTCTTC. It codes for CASSYTGGDYNEQFF.